A selection of T cell receptor beta chains follows, all from one sample in a study of blood T cell repertoires in COVID-19. Profiled with immunoSEQ multiplex PCR; TCRdb holds only in-frame clones, not every one. This table has about 210,000 clones, less than 90% appearing once. Sequencing was done on a sample of peripheral blood. The receptors come from a woman older than 75 with COVID-19, enrolled during active disease. Both conserved end residues are part of each CDR3. A D gene is named only where the DNA matches it firmly. Rows give clone size only sometimes, using once, few, many, or a class for an expanded clone.

- | TRBJ2-3 | TRBV4-1 | - | CASSPGSTDTQYF | TGCGCCAGCAGCCCCGGTAGCACAGATACGCAGTATTTT
- | TRBJ2-1 | TRBV20-1 | - | CSAPDYNEQFF | TGCAGTGCTCCAGATTACAATGAGCAGTTCTTC
few | TRBJ1-6 | TRBV7-9 | - | CASSLDRVESPLHF | TGTGCCAGCAGCTTAGACAGGGTTGAATCACCCCTCCACTTT
- | TRBJ2-3 | TRBV7-6 | TRBD2 | CASSLAGLAADTQYF | TGTGCCAGCAGCTTGGCAGGACTAGCAGCAGATACGCAGTATTTT
- | TRBJ1-2 | TRBV2 | - | CASIEGNYGYTF | TGTGCCAGCATCGAGGGAAACTATGGCTACACCTTC
- | TRBJ1-1 | TRBV19 | TRBD1 | CASSERTGGTAFF | TGTGCCAGTAGTGAACGGACAGGGGGGACAGCTTTCTTT
- | TRBJ1-1 | TRBV27 | - | CASSLHRDRGTEAFF | TGTGCCAGCAGTCTCCACAGGGATCGGGGCACTGAAGCTTTCTTT
- | TRBJ2-5 | TRBV27 | TRBD2 | CASSSRTSGGAETQYF | TGTGCCAGCAGTTCCCGGACTAGCGGGGGGGCAGAGACCCAGTACTTC
once | TRBJ1-5 | TRBV28 | TRBD1 | CASQGGNQPQHF | TGTGCCAGCCAGGGGGGCAATCAGCCCCAGCATTTT
- | TRBJ1-1 | TRBV18 | - | CASSQQGDTEAFF | TGTGCCAGCTCGCAACAGGGAGACACTGAAGCTTTCTTT
- | TRBJ2-7 | TRBV27 | TRBD1 | CASSSWDSPYEQYF | TGTGCCAGCAGTTCCTGGGACAGCCCCTACGAGCAGTACTTC
few | TRBJ1-1 | TRBV5-1 | - | CASSSTSGVTEAFF | TGCGCCAGCAGTTCCACCTCAGGGGTCACTGAAGCTTTCTTT
- | TRBJ2-3 | TRBV6-6 | - | CASRGGTMNRDTQYF | TGTGCCAGCAGGGGGGGGACAATGAACCGGGATACGCAGTATTTT
- | TRBJ1-1 | TRBV2 | - | CASSVQGRNTEAFF | TGTGCCAGCAGCGTTCAGGGGCGGAACACTGAAGCTTTCTTT
- | TRBJ1-6 | TRBV5-1 | TRBD1 | CASSLAVTGVSPLHF | TGCGCCAGCAGCTTGGCAGTGACAGGGGTATCACCCCTCCACTTT
- | TRBJ2-2 | TRBV6-5 | - | CASTPRFLNTGELFF | TGTGCCAGCACCCCGAGGTTCCTAAACACCGGGGAGCTGTTTTTT
- | TRBJ2-3 | TRBV5-4 | - | CASSFPTGDTQYF | TGTGCCAGCAGCTTTCCAACGGGGGATACGCAGTATTTT
- | TRBJ2-1 | TRBV10-3 | - | CAISVGGSSYNEQFF | TGTGCCATCAGTGTTGGCGGTAGCTCCTACAATGAGCAGTTCTTC
- | TRBJ2-2 | TRBV9 | TRBD1 | CASSLTGTGGHGELFF | TGTGCCAGCAGCCTCACCGGGACAGGGGGCCACGGGGAGCTGTTTTTT
- | TRBJ2-5 | TRBV12-5 | TRBD2 | CASGLGTSGGETQYF | TGTGCTAGTGGTTTGGGGACTAGTGGAGGGGAGACCCAGTACTTC
- | TRBJ2-1 | TRBV9 | TRBD2 | CASSVGGTTAYNEQFF | TGTGCCAGCAGCGTAGGTGGGACTACCGCCTACAATGAGCAGTTCTTC
- | TRBJ2-3 | TRBV28 | TRBD2 | CASSSYSGGADTQYF | TGTGCCAGCAGTTCCTACTCCGGGGGGGCAGATACGCAGTATTTT
- | TRBJ2-2 | TRBV27 | TRBD1 | CASSLLDRVNTGELFF | TGTGCCAGCAGTTTACTTGACAGGGTTAACACCGGGGAGCTGTTTTTT
once | TRBJ1-2 | TRBV6-2/TRBV6-3 | TRBD1 | CASSSAGTDYGYTF | TGTGCCAGCAGTTCCGCCGGGACAGACTATGGCTACACCTTC
- | TRBJ2-5 | TRBV12-3/TRBV12-4 | - | CASTGETEETQYF | TGTGCCAGCACCGGGGAGACTGAAGAGACCCAGTACTTC
- | TRBJ2-7 | TRBV30 | - | CAWQGSYEQYF | TGTGCCTGGCAGGGTTCCTACGAGCAGTACTTC
- | TRBJ2-1 | TRBV18 | TRBD2 | CASSFSGGTYNEQFF | TGTGCCAGCTCATTTAGCGGGGGAACCTACAATGAGCAGTTCTTC
- | TRBJ2-5 | TRBV5-4 | TRBD2 | CASSRVRGVWETQYF | TGTGCCAGCAGCCGAGTACGGGGGGTTTGGGAGACCCAGTACTTC
- | TRBJ1-2 | TRBV18 | - | CASSPGAWGYGYTF | TGTGCCAGCTCACCAGGGGCTTGGGGCTATGGCTACACCTTC
- | TRBJ1-1 | TRBV3-1/TRBV3-2 | - | CASSLSGHINTEAFF | TGTGCCAGCAGCCTCTCGGGACACATTAACACTGAAGCTTTCTTT
- | TRBJ1-2 | TRBV18 | - | CASSPSEGNYGYTF | TGTGCCAGCTCACCATCTGAGGGAAACTATGGCTACACCTTC
- | TRBJ1-1 | TRBV6-2/TRBV6-3 | - | CASSLEEGWTEAFF | TGTGCCAGCAGTTTAGAGGAGGGATGGACTGAAGCTTTCTTT
- | TRBJ2-3 | TRBV11-2 | - | CASSSLTDTQYF | TGTGCCAGCAGCTCCCTCACAGATACGCAGTATTTT
- | TRBJ2-7 | TRBV7-9 | - | CASSLFGSSYEQYF | TGTGCCAGCAGCTTATTCGGGAGCTCCTACGAGCAGTACTTC
- | TRBJ2-1 | TRBV3-1/TRBV3-2 | - | CASSQALTTYNEQFF | TGTGCCAGCAGCCAAGCACTAACGACCTACAATGAGCAGTTCTTC
- | TRBJ1-2 | TRBV10-3 | - | CAIKDTGSLDGYTF | TGTGCCATCAAAGACACAGGTTCTCTGGATGGCTACACCTTC
- | TRBJ2-1 | TRBV24-1 | TRBD2 | CATSDSLAGGRYNEQFF | TGTGCCACCAGTGATTCATTAGCGGGGGGGCGATACAATGAGCAGTTCTTC
- | TRBJ2-2 | TRBV10-3 | TRBD1 | CAISLTGVNTGELFF | TGTGCCATCAGTCTGACAGGGGTGAACACCGGGGAGCTGTTTTTT
- | TRBJ1-2 | TRBV28 | TRBD1 | CASRTGGGGYGYTF | TGTGCCAGCCGGACAGGTGGGGGTGGCTATGGCTACACCTTC
- | TRBJ1-1 | TRBV4-2 | - | CASSQARQTNTEAFF | TGTGCCAGCAGCCAAGCGAGACAGACGAACACTGAAGCTTTCTTT
- | TRBJ1-2 | TRBV7-8 | - | CASSLLAGGYGYTF | TGTGCCAGCAGCTTACTCGCAGGTGGCTATGGCTACACCTTC
- | TRBJ2-1 | TRBV4-2 | - | CASSLGRGGSYNEQFF | TGTGCCAGCAGCCTTGGGAGGGGGGGCTCCTACAATGAGCAGTTCTTC
few | TRBJ1-1 | TRBV5-4 | - | CASSLESARTEAFF | TGTGCCAGCAGCTTGGAATCAGCCAGGACTGAAGCTTTCTTT
- | TRBJ2-2 | TRBV7-9 | TRBD2 | CASSSSGLAGGPAGELFF | TGTGCCAGCAGCTCTTCGGGACTCGCGGGGGGGCCGGCCGGGGAGCTGTTTTTT
- | TRBJ1-1 | TRBV6-5 | TRBD1 | CASSTRDRGTEAFF | TGTGCCAGCAGTACCCGGGACAGGGGCACTGAAGCTTTCTTT
- | TRBJ1-6 | TRBV27 | - | CASSSGKKPRTGDQNSPLHF | TGTGCCAGCAGTTCGGGGAAGAAACCACGAACGGGAGATCAAAATTCACCCCTCCACTTT
once | TRBJ2-1 | TRBV19 | TRBD2 | CASSIIWRGRYNEQFF | TGTGCCAGTAGTATTATATGGCGGGGGAGGTACAATGAGCAGTTCTTC